The clone carrying this TCR beta chain was observed a handful of times. As yet, its antigen is unknown. This entry belongs to a study of early T cells in non-severe SARS-CoV-2 infection. About the research overall: Chains stayed unpaired after sequencing of bulk RNA from unsorted whole blood. Overall study findings and caveats: In VDJdb matching, anti-spike CD8 responses were favored while private and CD4 specificities went missing.

The CDR3 runs to 16 residues. Germline V gene lookup returns CDR1 SSHAT and CDR2 FNYEAQ (reference sequence). Separate cDNA molecules each had unique molecular identifiers attached to them. TCRdb re-analysed the 5' RACE reads in MiXCR, keeping a single row per CDR3 protein. Found here are 98,000 or so distinct CDR3 sequences, about an eighth of them singletons; the top ten hold 4.4%. The chain has TRBV7-7 and TRBJ2-1, with a tentative D call TRBD2 (6 bases). The clonotype comes from an adult who was a healthcare worker with PCR-confirmed SARS-CoV-2 infection or an uninfected control (not recorded which). Specimen: whole blood, collected at baseline. CDR3 sequence: CASSEASDPSYNEQFF. CDR3 DNA: TGTGCTTCTAGCGAGGCTAGCGACCCCTCCTACAATGAGCAGTTCTTC.